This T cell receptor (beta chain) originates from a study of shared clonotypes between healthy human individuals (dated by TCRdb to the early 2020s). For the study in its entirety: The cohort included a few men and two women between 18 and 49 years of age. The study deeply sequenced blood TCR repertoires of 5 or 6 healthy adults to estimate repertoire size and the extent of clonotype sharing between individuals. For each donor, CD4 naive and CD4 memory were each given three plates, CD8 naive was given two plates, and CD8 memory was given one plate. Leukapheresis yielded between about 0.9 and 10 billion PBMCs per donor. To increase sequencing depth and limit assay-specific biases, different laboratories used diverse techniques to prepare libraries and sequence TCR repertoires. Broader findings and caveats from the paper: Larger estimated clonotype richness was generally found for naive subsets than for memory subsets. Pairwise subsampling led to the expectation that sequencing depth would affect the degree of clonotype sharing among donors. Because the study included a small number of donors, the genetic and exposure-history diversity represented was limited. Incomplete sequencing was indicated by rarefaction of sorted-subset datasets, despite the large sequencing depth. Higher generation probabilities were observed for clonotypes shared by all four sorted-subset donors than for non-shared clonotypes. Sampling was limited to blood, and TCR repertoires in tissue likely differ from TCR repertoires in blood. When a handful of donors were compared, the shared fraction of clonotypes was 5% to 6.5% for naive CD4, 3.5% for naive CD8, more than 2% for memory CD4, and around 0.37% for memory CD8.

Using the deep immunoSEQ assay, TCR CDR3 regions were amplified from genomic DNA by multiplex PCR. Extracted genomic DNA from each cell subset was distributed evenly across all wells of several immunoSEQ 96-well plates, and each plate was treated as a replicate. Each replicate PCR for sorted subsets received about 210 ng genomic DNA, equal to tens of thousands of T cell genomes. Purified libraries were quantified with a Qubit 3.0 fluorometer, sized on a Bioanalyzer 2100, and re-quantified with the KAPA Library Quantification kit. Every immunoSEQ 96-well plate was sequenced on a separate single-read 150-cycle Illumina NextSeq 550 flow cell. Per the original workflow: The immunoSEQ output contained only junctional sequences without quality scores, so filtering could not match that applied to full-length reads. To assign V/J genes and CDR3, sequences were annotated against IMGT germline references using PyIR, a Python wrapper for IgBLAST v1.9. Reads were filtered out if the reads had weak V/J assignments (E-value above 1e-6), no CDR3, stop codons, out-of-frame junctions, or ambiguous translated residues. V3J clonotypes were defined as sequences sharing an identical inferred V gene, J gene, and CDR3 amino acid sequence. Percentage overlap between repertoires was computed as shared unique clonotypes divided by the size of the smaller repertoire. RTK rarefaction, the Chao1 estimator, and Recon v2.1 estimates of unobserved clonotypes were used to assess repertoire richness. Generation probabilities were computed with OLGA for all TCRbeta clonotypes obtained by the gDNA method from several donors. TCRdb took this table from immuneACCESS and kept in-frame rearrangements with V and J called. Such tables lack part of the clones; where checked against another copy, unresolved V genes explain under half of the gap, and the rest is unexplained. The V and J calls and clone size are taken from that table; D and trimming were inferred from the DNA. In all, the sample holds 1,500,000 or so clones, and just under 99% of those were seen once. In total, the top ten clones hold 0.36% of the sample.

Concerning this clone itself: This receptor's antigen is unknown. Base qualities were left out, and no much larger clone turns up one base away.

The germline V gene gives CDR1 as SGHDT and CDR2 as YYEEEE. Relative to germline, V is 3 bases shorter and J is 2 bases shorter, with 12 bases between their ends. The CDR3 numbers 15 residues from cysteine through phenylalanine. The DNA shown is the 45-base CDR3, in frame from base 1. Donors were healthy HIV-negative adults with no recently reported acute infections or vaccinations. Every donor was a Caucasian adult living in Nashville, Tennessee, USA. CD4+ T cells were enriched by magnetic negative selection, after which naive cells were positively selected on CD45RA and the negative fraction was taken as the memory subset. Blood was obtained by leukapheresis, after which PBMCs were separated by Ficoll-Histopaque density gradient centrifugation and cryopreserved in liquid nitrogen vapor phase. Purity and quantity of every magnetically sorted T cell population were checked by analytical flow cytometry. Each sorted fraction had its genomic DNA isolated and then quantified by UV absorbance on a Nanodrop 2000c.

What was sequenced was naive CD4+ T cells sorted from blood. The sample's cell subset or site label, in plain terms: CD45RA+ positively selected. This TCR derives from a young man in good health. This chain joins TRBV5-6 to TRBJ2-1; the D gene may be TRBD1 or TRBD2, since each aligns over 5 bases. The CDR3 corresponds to CASSWGSTTYNEQFF. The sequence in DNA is TGTGCCAGCAGCTGGGGGAGCACCACCTACAATGAGCAGTTCTTC.